This T cell receptor (beta chain) was identified during a study of cytomegalovirus exposure and HLA in healthy donors. 13 Jbeta primers and 60 Vbeta primers were used for the PCR. Using immunoSEQ multiplex PCR, the repertoire was profiled, and TCRdb retains in-frame clones only, with some absent. The table lists 59,000 or so clones, less than 85% of them singletons. The source of this sequence is a man aged 25-45 years in good health and CMV-seropositive. Sequenced: PBMCs.

CDR3 in amino acids: CASSQGVQGGNQPQHF. The CDR3, as DNA: TGTGCCAGCAGCCAAGGAGTACAGGGCGGTAATCAGCCCCAGCATTTT. The V call is TRBV4-2, the J call TRBJ1-5; a weak D match, TRBD1 (6 bases). Germline V gives CDR1 LGHNA, CDR2 YNFKEQ. The CDR3 has 16 amino acids. V lost 1 base, J lost 4 bases, and 14 bases lay in between.